The clone carrying this TCR beta chain was detected only once. The antigen is not known. 13 Jbeta primers and 60 Vbeta primers were used for the PCR. TCRdb's copy holds only in-frame clones and misses some; the assay was immunoSEQ multiplex PCR. Of 150,000 to 200,000 clones listed, under 75% were seen once; the top ten hold 7.1%. This record comes from a study of cytomegalovirus exposure and HLA in healthy donors. Overall study findings and caveats: Per published accounts, TCR beta sequences correctly predicted the HLA-A and HLA-B alleles of most subjects. In a later analysis, most CMV-associated TCR beta chains appeared HLA-restricted.

CDR1 SGHNT and CDR2 YYREEE come from the germline V gene (reference sequence). This CDR3 comprises 15 residues. V shed 4 bases, J shed 3 bases, and the junction held 4 bases outside the gene matches. The sequence was collected from a man in his forties in good health and CMV-seropositive. The V and J genes are TRBV5-4 and TRBJ1-4; TRBD1 matches 9 bases. Sequenced: PBMCs. The CDR3: CASSAGQGPNEKLFF. As DNA, the CDR3 is TGTGCCAGCAGCGCCGGACAGGGGCCTAATGAAAAACTGTTTTTT.